This T cell receptor beta chain was recovered during a study of patients and donors after allogeneic stem cell transplantation. This clonotype has just a few counts. One entry per CDR3 protein, called by TCRdb with MiXCR from the RT-PCR reads. The sample shows roughly 960,000 distinct CDR3 sequences, 15% to 20% of them seen only once. This CDR3 is built from 15 residues. Germline CDR1 reads SEHNR; CDR2 reads FQNEAQ (reference sequence). Trimming cost V 1 base and J 5 bases, with 14 bases left between them. The origin of this receptor is a human donor who was either an allogeneic HSCT recipient or a stem cell or donor lymphocyte infusion donor (not recorded which). It is not recorded whose cells these are; they may come from a transplant donor. The chain couples TRBV7-9 to TRBJ1-2, with a possible D match to TRBD1 (6 bases). The sequenced sample was blood, either unsorted or a sorted T cell fraction (not recorded which). The DNA for the CDR3 is TGTGCCAGCAGCTTAGTGCAACTGGGGGCTTATGGCTACACCTTC. Residues: CASSLVQLGAYGYTF.